These 32 T cell receptor beta chains originate from one sample sequenced in a study of shared T cell receptors in the human thymus. Data came from immunoSEQ multiplex PCR; TCRdb stores just in-frame clones and leaves some out. Here the sample spans roughly 710,000 clones, 70% to 90% being singletons. These records were also assigned to another study, of human thymus T cells.

The sequencing sample was made of thymocytes. These receptors all stem from a girl less than two years old with a congenital heart defect.

The gene calls are TRBV6-4 and TRBJ2-7, with TRBD2 matching over 8 bases. Germline V gives CDR1 MRHNA, CDR2 SNTAGT. This CDR3 comprises 15 residues. With 4 bases clipped from V and 0 bases from J, the junction kept 5 bases outside the gene matches. The DNA for the CDR3 is TGTGCCAGCAGTGTAAAGCGGGGGTCCTCCTACGAGCAGTACTTC. It translates to CASSVKRGSSYEQYF.

V and J are TRBV29-1 and TRBJ1-1; TRBD1 agrees at 9 bases. This CDR3 region has 15 residues. Per germline, CDR1 SQVTM and CDR2 ANQGSEA. Trimming at V came to 7 bases and at J to 0 bases, leaving 9 bases not matched to a gene. The CDR3 spells CSASGTGRMNTEAFF. The CDR3 coding sequence is TGCAGCGCCTCAGGGACAGGGAGGATGAACACTGAAGCTTTCTTT.

This clone has just one count. Relative to the germline gene, one junction end is altered; a read error may explain this. The rearrangement links TRBV5-1 to TRBJ2-5, with 8 positions matching TRBD2. The germline V gene has CDR1 SGHRS and CDR2 YFSETQ. This CDR3 spans 18 amino acids. In DNA form, the CDR3 reads TGCTCCAGCAGCCCCGGGACTAGAGGCAACCGGGGCCAAGAGACCCAGTACTTC. It codes for CSSSPGTRGNRGQETQYF.

The rearrangement joins TRBV2 to TRBJ1-5; possibly TRBD1 for D (6 bases). V was trimmed by 7 bases and J by 4 bases, leaving 17 bases between them. The germline V gene has CDR1 SNHLY and CDR2 FYNNEI. This CDR3 has 15 amino acids. The CDR3 DNA follows: TGTGCCAGCAATGGACAGCGCGGTAAAAATCAGCCCCAGCATTTT. It codes for CASNGQRGKNQPQHF.

This chain connects TRBV4-1 to TRBJ1-1; D may be TRBD1 (5 bases). Per germline, CDR1 MGHRA and CDR2 YSYEKL. The CDR3 length is 16 residues. V shed 0 bases and J shed 3 bases, with 14 bases lying between them. The CDR3 DNA reads as TGCGCCAGCAGCCAAGATGTTAGGGGTGAGGACACTGAAGCTTTCTTT. This encodes CASSQDVRGEDTEAFF.

This chain uses TRBV7-2 with TRBJ2-5; 12 bases match TRBD2. CDR1 and CDR2 from the germline V gene are SGHTA and FQGNSA. Trimming at V came to 4 bases and at J to 6 bases, leaving 3 bases not matched to a gene. This CDR3 spans 14 amino acids. The CDR3 nucleotides read TGTGCCAGCAGCTCAGGACTAGCGGGGAAGACCCAGTACTTC. This sequence encodes CASSSGLAGKTQYF.

This clone has just one count. The chain is built from TRBV5-1 and TRBJ1-1, with 11 bases fitting TRBD1. The CDR3 is 17 amino acids. V dropped 2 bases and J dropped 0; count of bases not matched to a gene: 6. CDR1 is SGHRS and CDR2 is YFSETQ in the germline V gene. The CDR3 is CASSFMDRGLMNTEAFF. CDR3 DNA: TGCGCCAGCAGCTTTATGGACAGGGGGCTGATGAACACTGAAGCTTTCTTT. Supplemented by reference TRBV5-1 and TRBJ1-1, the full variable domain reads KAGVTQTPRYLIKTRGQQVTLSCSPISGHRSVSWYQQTPGQGLQFLFEYFSETQRNKGNFPGRFSGRQFSNSRSEMNVSTLELGDSALYLCASSFMDRGLMNTEAFFGQGTRLTVV.

This clone showed up just once. The gene calls are TRBV30 and TRBJ2-4; no reliable D call. The CDR3 spans 18 residues. Trimming took off 4 bases at V and 0 bases at J, with 22 bases between the two ends. The germline gives CDR1 GTSNPN, CDR2 SVGIG (reference sequence). The CDR3 sequence is CAWNSPPKPLLAKNIQYF. DNA for the CDR3: TGTGCCTGGAATAGTCCCCCCAAGCCCCTTCTAGCCAAAAACATTCAGTACTTC.

The CDR3 region has the DNA TGTGCCAGCAGTGCTCGGACAGGGTCCATCCGCATATACGAGCAGTACTTC. This gives the protein CASSARTGSIRIYEQYF. The chain couples TRBV2 to TRBJ2-5, with TRBD1 matching over 8 bases. The J call is in doubt because the DNA end fits TRBJ2-7 better. The CDR3 spans 17 residues. Germline V gives CDR1 SNHLY, CDR2 FYNNEI.

The rearrangement uses TRBV5-1 and TRBJ1-2; the D is unclear. Trimming removed 1 base from V and 2 bases from J, with 12 bases in between. Germline V gene lookup returns CDR1 SGHRS and CDR2 YFSETQ. The CDR3 is made up of 15 amino acids. CDR3 nucleotides: TGCGCCAGCAGCTTGAAATCCAGGATGAACTATGGCTACACCTTC. Its translation: CASSLKSRMNYGYTF.

The chain employs TRBV2 and TRBJ2-7; 7 bases agree with TRBD2. The CDR3 loop spans 13 amino acids. The V gene end was trimmed by 9 bases and the J gene end by 3 bases; junction bases not matched to a gene: 8. The germline V gene has CDR1 SNHLY and CDR2 FYNNEI. CDR3 DNA sequence: TGTGCCAGTCTCCCGGGGGGAATCTACGAGCAGTACTTC. Translation: CASLPGGIYEQYF.

V and J are TRBV11-2 and TRBJ1-2; a weak D match, TRBD1 (6 bases). Deletions cut 2 bases from V and 5 bases from J, with 12 bases between. CDR3 length equals 14 residues. Germline V lookup: CDR1 SGHAT, CDR2 FQNNGV. This CDR3 reads CASSLPGVVYGYTF. The CDR3 region has the DNA TGTGCCAGCAGCTTACCAGGGGTGGTGTATGGCTACACCTTC. The entire variable domain, with the rest obtained from reference TRBV11-2 and TRBJ1-2, is as follows: EAGVAQSPRYKIIEKRQSVAFWCNPISGHATLYWYQQILGQGPKLLIQFQNNGVVDDSQLPKDRFSAERLKGVDSTLKIQPAKLEDSAVYLCASSLPGVVYGYTFGSGTRLTVV.

The V call is TRBV5-1, the J call TRBJ1-6, with unresolved D. This CDR3 has 16 amino acids. Germline V gene lookup returns CDR1 SGHRS and CDR2 YFSETQ. Trimming left V 0 bases short and J 9 bases short, with 16 bases between. CDR3: CASSLGATVLRSPLHF. CDR3 coding DNA: TGCGCCAGCAGCTTGGGGGCTACAGTCTTGCGTTCACCCCTCCACTTT.

The V and J genes are TRBV5-5 and TRBJ1-2; a possible D gene is TRBD1 (5 bases). CDR1 SGHKS and CDR2 YYEKEE come from the germline V gene (reference sequence). Trimming cost V 4 bases and J 5 bases, with 21 bases left between them. This CDR3 spans 16 amino acids. CDR3 in amino acids: CASSHSTGGLRYGYTF. DNA for the CDR3: TGTGCCAGCAGCCACTCCACCGGGGGTCTCAGATATGGCTACACCTTC. Full variable domain (missing parts from reference TRBV5-5 and TRBJ1-2): DAGVTQSPTHLIKTRGQQVTLRCSPISGHKSVSWYQQVLGQGPQFIFQYYEKEERGRGNFPDRFSARQFPNYSSELNVNALLLGDSALYLCASSHSTGGLRYGYTFGSGTRLTVV.

This clone was observed a single time. The chain has TRBV5-1 and TRBJ1-2; D is unclear. This CDR3 spans 15 amino acids. The germline V gene encodes CDR1 SGHRS and CDR2 YFSETQ. Trimming took off 7 bases at V and 0 bases at J, with 16 bases between the two ends. CDR3 protein: CASLGDDSANYGYTF. DNA for the CDR3: TGCGCCAGCTTGGGTGACGACTCAGCTAACTATGGCTACACCTTC.

The chain employs TRBV6-1 and TRBJ2-2, with 7 nucleotides matching TRBD2. With 0 bases clipped from V and 7 bases from J, the junction kept 17 bases outside the gene matches. Per the germline V gene, CDR1 is MNHNS and CDR2 is SASEGT. The CDR3 sequence is 19 residues long. The chain's CDR3 is CASSEAGCGGPTFHGELFF. CDR3 nucleotide sequence: TGTGCCAGCAGTGAAGCGGGCTGCGGGGGACCTACATTCCACGGGGAGCTGTTTTTT.

The rearrangement uses TRBV6-1 and TRBJ2-7, with a weak D call TRBD1 (6 bases). The CDR3 is made up of 15 amino acids. V was cut by 1 base and J by 8 bases, with 18 bases left in between. Germline V gene sequence: CDR1 MNHNS, CDR2 SASEGT. The DNA for the CDR3 is TGTGCCAGCAGTGAAGGAGATGGACAGATTACGCAGCAGTACTTC. Translation gives CASSEGDGQITQQYF.

This chain uses TRBV29-1 with TRBJ1-5; the D is unclear. V lost 2 bases and J lost 5, with 7 bases in between. This CDR3 has 12 residues. Germline CDR1 SQVTM, CDR2 ANQGSEA. CDR3 in amino acids: CSVESYHQPQHF. The CDR3 region has the DNA TGCAGCGTTGAATCGTATCATCAGCCCCAGCATTTT.

The rearrangement links TRBV10-3 to TRBJ1-2; 8 bases line up with TRBD1. Germline V gives CDR1 ENHRY, CDR2 SYGVKD. The CDR3 contains 15 residues. Trimming removed 4 bases from V and 1 base from J; junction bases left unmatched: 5. CDR3 bases: TGTGCCATCAGTGCGACAGGGGAAGGTAACTATGGCTACACCTTC. Encoded protein: CAISATGEGNYGYTF.

Notes on this clone: The sample contains more than one DNA sequence encoding this CDR3. The V gene is TRBV9, the J gene TRBJ2-7; 8 bases are a match to TRBD1. This CDR3 has 13 amino acids. Germline V lookup: CDR1 SGDLS, CDR2 YYNGEE. The V and J ends lost 0 bases and 5 bases, in that order; junction bases with no gene match: 1. CDR3 sequence (DNA): TGTGCCAGCAGCGTAGGGACAGGGCACGAGCAGTACTTC. It translates to CASSVGTGHEQYF.

J is TRBJ2-7 and V is TRBV11-2; tentatively, D is TRBD1 (6 bases). Germline V gene sequence: CDR1 SGHAT, CDR2 FQNNGV. Between the trimmed V and J ends, which lost 5 bases and 5 bases, there was a span of 13 bases. CDR3 length equals 13 residues. In DNA, the CDR3 is TGTGCCAGCAGCCGTTATCAGGGGAACGAGCAGTACTTC. It codes for CASSRYQGNEQYF.

The rearrangement links TRBV11-2 to TRBJ1-2, with D perhaps matching TRBD1 (5 bases). Germline V gene data show CDR1 as SGHAT and CDR2 as FQNNGV. V was pared by 5 bases and J by 4 bases, with 11 bases between. CDR3 length: 13 residues. CDR3 nucleotides: TGTGCCAGCAGCCAAGGGGCTGGCTATGGCTACACCTTC. Its translation: CASSQGAGYGYTF.

V usage is TRBV6-1 and J usage is TRBJ1-2, with 7 bases identical to TRBD1. Germline V CDR1 and CDR2: MNHNS, SASEGT. The CDR3 has 16 residues. After removal of 3 bases from V and 0 bases from J, the junction contained 7 bases not matched to a gene. CDR3 sequence reads: CASSDEQGRANYGYTF. The CDR3 DNA reads as TGTGCCAGCAGTGACGAACAGGGGCGGGCTAACTATGGCTACACCTTC.

This clone was detected a few times. This sequence joins TRBV5-4 and TRBJ1-2; TRBD1 agrees at 7 bases. V lost 3 bases, J lost 4 bases, and 6 bases stayed unmatched. CDR3 length: 14 amino acids. The germline gives CDR1 SGHNT, CDR2 YYREEE (reference sequence). CDR3 amino acids: CASSSRGQFYGYTF. The CDR3 DNA is TGTGCCAGCAGCTCCCGGGGACAGTTCTATGGCTACACCTTC.

The V and J genes are TRBV19 and TRBJ1-6; D not certain. Germline values: CDR1 LNHDA, CDR2 SQIVND (reference sequence). V was shortened by 5 bases and J by 0 bases, with 17 bases between the two germline ends. The CDR3 is made up of 18 amino acids. The CDR3 here is CASSPRRSLSSYNSPLHF. The CDR3, as DNA: TGTGCCAGTAGTCCACGGAGGTCCCTGAGCTCCTATAATTCACCCCTCCACTTT.

The V gene is TRBV9, the J gene TRBJ1-6; 8 positions match TRBD1. V dropped 3 bases and J dropped 7; count of bases not matched to a gene: 6. The CDR3 extends over 15 amino acids. Germline V gene sequence: CDR1 SGDLS, CDR2 YYNGEE. The CDR3 DNA follows: TGTGCCAGCAGCGCGACAGGGGAAGTAAATTCACCCCTCCACTTT. The encoded protein is CASSATGEVNSPLHF.

The chain employs TRBV7-4 and TRBJ2-2, with D unclear. V lost 2 bases to trimming and J lost 3 bases, with 10 bases between them. The CDR3 runs 15 residues. Germline CDR1 and CDR2: SGHVT and SQSDAQ. The CDR3 is CASSLPDKYTGELFF. CDR3 nucleotide sequence: TGTGCCAGCAGCTTACCCGACAAGTACACCGGGGAGCTGTTTTTT.

The chain uses TRBV9 and TRBJ1-4; D ambiguous. The V end was cut by 0 bases, the J end by 12 bases, with 9 bases between. The CDR3 has 12 amino acids. From germline, CDR1 is SGDLS and CDR2 YYNGEE. The DNA of the CDR3 is TGTGCCAGCAGCGTAGGAGGTGATGAACTGTTTTTT. Its translation: CASSVGGDELFF.

The gene calls are TRBV7-3 and TRBJ1-2; maybe TRBD1 (6 bases). CDR1 and CDR2 from the germline V gene are SGHTA and FQGTGA. V lost 2 bases and J 7 bases, leaving 11 bases between the germline ends. CDR3 length: 13 residues. For the CDR3, the DNA is TGTGCCAGCAGCTTAGTACAGGGATCTGGCTACACCTTC. It translates to CASSLVQGSGYTF.

The chain couples TRBV5-1 to TRBJ1-4; weak D call: TRBD1 (5 bases). Trimming cost V 2 bases and J 1 base, with 15 bases left between them. There are 17 residues in the CDR3. CDR1 SGHRS and CDR2 YFSETQ come from the germline V gene. DNA for the CDR3: TGCGCCAGCAGCTTCCCCTCAGGGCTAGGAACTAATGAAAAACTGTTTTTT. Protein sequence: CASSFPSGLGTNEKLFF.

This clone was seen a single time. V and J are TRBV11-3 and TRBJ2-7; D might be TRBD2 (5 bases). V lost 8 bases and J 5 bases, leaving 13 bases between the germline ends. The CDR3 is made up of 12 amino acids. CDR1 is SGHNT, CDR2 YENEEA, per germline. The CDR3 DNA sequence: TGTGCCAGCCCTCGGACTGCCCACGAGCAGTACTTC. Amino acid sequence: CASPRTAHEQYF.

The chain couples TRBV27 to TRBJ2-3; weak D call: TRBD2 (5 bases). The CDR3 length is 17 residues. CDR1 is MNHEY, CDR2 SMNVEV, per germline (reference sequence). V was clipped by 7 bases and J by 2 bases, with 22 bases between them. The CDR3 region has the DNA TGTGCCAGCACCCATCGGTATCTAGCACGGGCCACAGATACGCAGTATTTT. Its translation is CASTHRYLARATDTQYF.